Presented here are 8 T cell receptor beta chains from one specimen sequenced in a study of T-cell memory formation after mild COVID-19. TCRdb itself ran the 5' RACE reads through MiXCR, one entry per CDR3 protein. The sample has roughly 250,000 distinct CDR3 sequences; about 16% are singletons. The material sequenced was PBMCs or a T cell subset sorted from them (not recorded which). Receptors were obtained from a man between 18 and 35 years old who had mild COVID-19 (a few samples of this study predate the infection). Cell type and time point are not known.

In its sample, this clonotype was seen a few times. The chain uses TRBV5-1 and TRBJ2-2; the D is unclear. V was shortened by 1 base and J by 5 bases, with 9 bases between the two germline ends. There are 14 residues in the CDR3. Germline CDR1 SGHRS, CDR2 YFSETQ. The CDR3 DNA sequence: TGCGCCAGCAGCTTGCGGATTTTAACCGGGGAGCTGTTTTTT. Amino acids: CASSLRILTGELFF.

The table lists this clonotype with a few counts. CDR3 sequence: CSVVGWEADTQYF. The CDR3 bases are TGCAGCGTTGTGGGCTGGGAGGCAGATACGCAGTATTTT. The genes are TRBV29-1 and TRBJ2-3; D perhaps matches TRBD2 (6 bases). The CDR3 contains 13 residues. The V end lost 4 bases, the J end lost 4 bases, and 12 bases lay between the germline ends. Per germline, CDR1 SQVTM and CDR2 ANQGSEA.

The chain joins TRBV6-1 to TRBJ1-1; D is possibly TRBD1 (6 bases). V gave up 3 bases and J gave up 8 bases, with 19 bases separating them. Germline V gene data show CDR1 as MNHNS and CDR2 as SASEGT. The CDR3 runs 15 residues. The CDR3 sequence is CASSEPRTAVTEAFF. The CDR3 bases are TGTGCCAGCAGTGAGCCGCGGACAGCAGTAACGGAAGCTTTCTTT.

Only a few counts were recorded for this clonotype. The chain employs TRBV5-1 and TRBJ1-4, with D unclear. The germline CDR1 and CDR2 sequences are SGHRS and YFSETQ. The CDR3 contains 15 residues. Trimming removed 4 bases from V and 5 bases from J, with 15 bases in between. The CDR3 region has the DNA TGCGCCAGCAGCGTGACGGCCCTAAAGAATGAAAAACTGTTTTTT. The encoded protein is CASSVTALKNEKLFF.

The table lists this clonotype with a few counts. The J gene is TRBJ2-1, the V gene TRBV9, with 7 bases identical to TRBD2. This CDR3 is built from 14 residues. Germline V gene lookup returns CDR1 SGDLS and CDR2 YYNGEE. V lost 3 bases and J lost 3; bases outside the gene matches: 3. In nucleotides, the CDR3 is TGTGCCAGCAGCGAGCGGGGAGTCTACAATGAGCAGTTCTTC. This encodes CASSERGVYNEQFF.

This clonotype was picked up many times. The gene calls are TRBV20-1 and TRBJ2-1; 8 bases line up with TRBD2. Trimming removed 4 bases from V and 2 bases from J; junction bases left unmatched: 4. The CDR3 spans 14 residues. The V gene's germline CDR1 is DFQATT and CDR2 SNEGSKA (reference sequence). CDR3 in DNA: TGCAGTGCTAAATCGGGGGGGCCCTACAATGAGCAGTTCTTC. Translating gives CSAKSGGPYNEQFF.

This clonotype was picked up many times. The chain joins TRBV5-1 to TRBJ1-2, with D possibly matching TRBD1 (6 bases). The V end lost 0 bases, the J end lost 4 bases, and 10 bases lay between the germline ends. Germline V gene sequence: CDR1 SGHRS, CDR2 YFSETQ. This CDR3 comprises 14 residues. The CDR3 DNA reads TGCGCCAGCAGCTTGGATGCAGGGGCCTATGGCTACACCTTC. Amino acid sequence: CASSLDAGAYGYTF.

This chain joins TRBV2 and TRBJ2-7; the D call may be TRBD1 or TRBD2 (5 bases each). Trimming took off 8 bases at V and 4 bases at J, with 12 bases between the two ends. This CDR3 has 12 amino acids. Germline-derived CDR1 and CDR2 are SNHLY and FYNNEI. CDR3 loop: CASGGTVYEQYF. CDR3 coding DNA: TGTGCCAGCGGGGGTACTGTTTACGAGCAGTACTTC.